Sequencing of this TCR beta chain was carried out in a study of T-cell memory formation after mild COVID-19. Germline V gives CDR1 DFQATT, CDR2 SNEGSKA (reference sequence). V was clipped by 7 bases and J by 4 bases, with 14 bases between them. The CDR3 sequence is 12 residues long. Overall study findings and caveats: Certain responding clones were present in pre-infection memory, suggesting participation of cross-reactive memory. Among contracting clones, CD4+ were mainly CM/EM and CD8+ enriched in EMRA. CD4/CD8 balance characterized clones contracting day 15 to 85, and CD4+ skew characterized later expanders.

This clonotype was recorded many times. Antigen: not known. After 5'RACE with constant-segment primers, TCR alpha and TCR beta cDNA libraries carrying sample barcodes and UMIs were obtained. One entry per CDR3 protein results from TCRdb running MiXCR on the 5' RACE reads. The sample has about 500,000 distinct CDR3 sequences; over 20% are singletons. This receptor was obtained from an adult woman who had mild COVID-19 (a few samples of this study predate the infection). Cell type and time point are not known. The sample comprised PBMCs or a T cell subset sorted from them (not recorded which). This chain connects TRBV20-1 to TRBJ2-7, with D tentatively TRBD1 (6 bases). CDR3 residues: CSVTQGRYEQYF. The CDR3 DNA follows: TGCAGTGTCACACAGGGCCGTTACGAGCAGTACTTC.